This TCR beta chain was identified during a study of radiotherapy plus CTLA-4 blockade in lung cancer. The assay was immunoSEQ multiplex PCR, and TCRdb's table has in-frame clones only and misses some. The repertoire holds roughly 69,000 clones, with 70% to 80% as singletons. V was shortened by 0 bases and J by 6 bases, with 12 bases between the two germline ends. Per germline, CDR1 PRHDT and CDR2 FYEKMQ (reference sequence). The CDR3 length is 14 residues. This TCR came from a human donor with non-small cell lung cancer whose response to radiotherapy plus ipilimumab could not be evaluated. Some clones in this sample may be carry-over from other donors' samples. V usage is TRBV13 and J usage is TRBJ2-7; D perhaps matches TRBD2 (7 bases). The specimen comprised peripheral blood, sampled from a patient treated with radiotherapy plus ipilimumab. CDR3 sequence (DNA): TGTGCCAGCAGCTTAGGGCAGGGAGGGGGCGAGCAGTACTTC. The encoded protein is CASSLGQGGGEQYF.